The present TCR beta chain was sequenced within a study of T-cell memory formation after mild COVID-19. The study's findings and limits: Largely, contracting CD4+ clones fell within CM and EM, and contracting CD8+ clones within EMRA. There was a balanced CD4/CD8 profile in clones contracting day 15 to 85, and later expanders leaned CD4+.

This CDR3 comprises 15 residues. V was cut by 5 bases and J by 6 bases, with 19 bases left in between. Germline assignment: CDR1 SEHNR and CDR2 FQNEAQ (reference sequence). MiXCR, applied by TCRdb to the 5' RACE reads, yields one record per CDR3 protein. In the table there are hundreds of thousands of distinct CDR3 sequences, 15% to 20% of which are singletons. This clonotype has only a few counts. The antigen remains unidentified. The source material was PBMCs or a T cell subset sorted from them (not recorded which). The sequence came from an adult woman who had mild COVID-19 (a few samples of this study predate the infection). Cell type and time point are not known. V is TRBV7-9 and J is TRBJ1-2; D call uncertain. The CDR3 sequence: CASSASWTGVDGYTF. The CDR3 region has the DNA TGTGCCAGCAGCGCCTCCTGGACCGGTGTCGATGGCTACACCTTC. Full variable domain (missing parts from reference TRBV7-9 and TRBJ1-2): DTGVSQNPRHKITKRGQNVTFRCDPISEHNRLYWYRQTLGQGPEFLTYFQNEAQLEKSRLLSDRFSAERPKGSFSTLEIQRTEQGDSAMYLCASSASWTGVDGYTFGSGTRLTVV.